These T cell receptor beta chains were read from a single sample in a study of glioma-infiltrating T cells after dendritic cell vaccination. The repertoire was sequenced with immunoSEQ multiplex PCR; TCRdb's copy has only in-frame clones and lacks some. The sample has fewer than 40,000 clones, more than 85% seen once. The sample consisted of blood, taken before dendritic cell vaccination. All receptors derive from a human donor with glioblastoma. Both conserved end residues are part of each CDR3. Fields, in order: J gene, D gene, V gene, clone size, CDR3 protein, CDR3 DNA. D genes are given only for firm matches. Size tells how often a clone was seen (once, few, many) or the class of an expanded clone, and some rows leave it out.

j_gene: TRBJ2-3
d_gene: .
v_gene: TRBV5-1
abundance: .
CDR3aa: CASSLATGTDTQYF
CDR3nt: TGCGCCAGCAGCTTGGCCACGGGAACAGATACGCAGTATTTT

j_gene: TRBJ2-4
d_gene: TRBD1
v_gene: TRBV2
abundance: once
CDR3aa: CASTDRVNIQYF
CDR3nt: TGTGCCAGCACTGACAGGGTAAACATTCAGTACTTC

j_gene: TRBJ1-2
d_gene: TRBD1
v_gene: TRBV7-9
abundance: .
CDR3aa: CASSPYSQGQGDGYTF
CDR3nt: TGTGCCAGCAGCCCCTATTCCCAGGGACAGGGGGATGGCTACACCTTC

j_gene: TRBJ1-5
d_gene: .
v_gene: TRBV2
abundance: .
CDR3aa: CASSKIGESQHF
CDR3nt: TGTGCCAGCTCCAAGATCGGGGAATCCCAGCATTTT

j_gene: TRBJ2-3
d_gene: TRBD2
v_gene: TRBV6-6
abundance: .
CDR3aa: CASSPGSGADTQYF
CDR3nt: TGTGCCAGCAGTCCCGGGAGCGGGGCGGATACGCAGTATTTT

j_gene: TRBJ2-6
d_gene: .
v_gene: TRBV5-1
abundance: .
CDR3aa: CASSLAGVRNSGANVLTF
CDR3nt: TGCGCCAGCAGCTTGGCGGGGGTTCGGAACTCTGGGGCCAACGTCCTGACTTTC

j_gene: TRBJ1-5
d_gene: TRBD1
v_gene: TRBV6-1
abundance: .
CDR3aa: CASGQAPNQPQHF
CDR3nt: TGTGCCAGCGGACAGGCCCCCAATCAGCCCCAGCATTTT

j_gene: TRBJ1-2
d_gene: TRBD1
v_gene: TRBV7-9
abundance: .
CDR3aa: CASSFPRGHRPGGGYTF
CDR3nt: TGTGCCAGCAGCTTCCCAAGGGGGCACAGGCCAGGGGGCGGCTACACCTTC

j_gene: TRBJ1-2
d_gene: .
v_gene: TRBV10-3
abundance: .
CDR3aa: CAISGRLGANYGYTF
CDR3nt: TGTGCCATCAGCGGAAGGTTGGGGGCCAACTATGGCTACACCTTC

j_gene: TRBJ1-1
d_gene: .
v_gene: TRBV27
abundance: .
CDR3aa: CASSLSTRGLIHMNTEAFF
CDR3nt: TGTGCCAGCAGTTTATCGACCAGGGGCCTCATACACATGAACACTGAAGCTTTCTTT

j_gene: TRBJ1-4
d_gene: TRBD1
v_gene: TRBV6-5
abundance: .
CDR3aa: CASSSRTGTNEKLFF
CDR3nt: TGTGCCAGCAGTAGCCGGACAGGGACTAATGAAAAACTGTTTTTT

j_gene: TRBJ1-5
d_gene: TRBD1
v_gene: TRBV15
abundance: .
CDR3aa: CATSSGTGGRPSNQPQHF
CDR3nt: TGTGCCACCAGCAGCGGGACAGGGGGGCGCCCCAGCAATCAGCCCCAGCATTTT

j_gene: TRBJ2-7
d_gene: .
v_gene: TRBV6-1
abundance: .
CDR3aa: CASTGQNSYEQYF
CDR3nt: TGTGCCAGCACGGGACAAAACTCCTACGAGCAGTACTTC

j_gene: TRBJ2-1
d_gene: TRBD1
v_gene: TRBV6-6
abundance: .
CDR3aa: CASSDRVYEQFF
CDR3nt: TGTGCCAGCAGCGACAGGGTCTATGAGCAGTTCTTC

j_gene: TRBJ2-3
d_gene: TRBD1
v_gene: TRBV6-6
abundance: .
CDR3aa: CASNAGGNTDTQYF
CDR3nt: TGTGCCAGCAATGCAGGGGGTAACACAGATACGCAGTATTTT

j_gene: TRBJ2-3
d_gene: .
v_gene: TRBV5-1
abundance: .
CDR3aa: CASSLGGGSTDTQYF
CDR3nt: TGCGCCAGCAGCTTGGGTGGAGGTAGCACAGATACGCAGTATTTT

j_gene: TRBJ2-2
d_gene: TRBD2
v_gene: TRBV15
abundance: .
CDR3aa: CATSVRGGTGELFF
CDR3nt: TGTGCCACCAGCGTCCGCGGGGGAACCGGGGAGCTGTTTTTT

j_gene: TRBJ2-7
d_gene: TRBD1
v_gene: TRBV6-1
abundance: .
CDR3aa: CASYRTGKSYEQYF
CDR3nt: TGTGCCAGCTATCGGACAGGGAAAAGTTACGAGCAGTACTTC

j_gene: TRBJ1-2
d_gene: .
v_gene: TRBV15
abundance: once
CDR3aa: CATSRGGERYGYTF
CDR3nt: TGTGCCACCAGCAGGGGTGGGGAGAGGTATGGCTACACCTTC

j_gene: TRBJ2-7
d_gene: .
v_gene: TRBV5-6
abundance: .
CDR3aa: CASSLVLADEQYF
CDR3nt: TGTGCCAGCAGCTTGGTATTGGCAGACGAGCAGTACTTC

j_gene: TRBJ1-2
d_gene: .
v_gene: TRBV18
abundance: .
CDR3aa: CASSPPAREVRGYTF
CDR3nt: TGTGCCAGCTCACCACCTGCCCGAGAGGTCAGAGGCTACACCTTC

j_gene: TRBJ2-1
d_gene: .
v_gene: TRBV7-6
abundance: .
CDR3aa: CASSHRGSYNEQFF
CDR3nt: TGTGCCAGCAGCCATAGGGGGTCCTACAATGAGCAGTTCTTC

j_gene: TRBJ2-7
d_gene: .
v_gene: TRBV7-2
abundance: .
CDR3aa: CASSPPGGTYEQYF
CDR3nt: TGTGCCAGCAGCCCCCCCGGAGGCACCTACGAGCAGTACTTC

j_gene: TRBJ2-3
d_gene: TRBD2
v_gene: TRBV10-2
abundance: .
CDR3aa: CASSVIAGASTDTQYF
CDR3nt: TGCGCCAGCAGTGTTATAGCGGGGGCGTCCACAGATACGCAGTATTTT

j_gene: TRBJ1-2
d_gene: .
v_gene: TRBV19
abundance: .
CDR3aa: CASSAHGKDFYGYTF
CDR3nt: TGTGCCAGTAGTGCCCACGGGAAGGACTTCTATGGCTACACCTTC

j_gene: TRBJ2-3
d_gene: TRBD2
v_gene: TRBV30
abundance: .
CDR3aa: CAWSPPGGAADTQYF
CDR3nt: TGTGCCTGGAGCCCCCCCGGGGGGGCGGCAGATACGCAGTATTTT

j_gene: TRBJ2-7
d_gene: .
v_gene: TRBV7-6
abundance: once
CDR3aa: CASSLAGVPSYEQYF
CDR3nt: TGTGCCAGCAGCTTAGCCGGAGTGCCCTCCTACGAGCAGTACTTC

j_gene: TRBJ2-7
d_gene: .
v_gene: TRBV27
abundance: .
CDR3aa: CASSPDSLLTYEQYF
CDR3nt: TGTGCCAGCAGTCCAGACAGTCTCCTTACCTACGAGCAGTACTTC

j_gene: TRBJ1-1
d_gene: TRBD1
v_gene: TRBV5-5
abundance: .
CDR3aa: CASSRDRVWGTEAFF
CDR3nt: TGTGCCAGCAGCCGGGACAGGGTTTGGGGGACTGAAGCTTTCTTT

j_gene: TRBJ2-7
d_gene: .
v_gene: TRBV18
abundance: .
CDR3aa: CASSPPSRLYEQYF
CDR3nt: TGTGCCAGCTCACCACCGTCCCGTCTCTACGAGCAGTACTTC

j_gene: TRBJ1-4
d_gene: TRBD1
v_gene: TRBV11-2
abundance: once
CDR3aa: CASSFSTGVREKLFF
CDR3nt: TGTGCCAGCAGCTTTTCGACAGGGGTTCGGGAAAAACTGTTTTTT

j_gene: TRBJ1-6
d_gene: TRBD1
v_gene: TRBV27
abundance: .
CDR3aa: CASQKEVGTGSPLHF
CDR3nt: TGTGCCAGCCAAAAAGAGGTCGGGACAGGATCACCCCTCCACTTT

j_gene: TRBJ1-5
d_gene: TRBD1
v_gene: TRBV5-5
abundance: few
CDR3aa: CASSLRDRGRGQPQHF
CDR3nt: TGTGCCAGCAGCTTGAGGGACAGGGGACGAGGTCAGCCCCAGCATTTT

j_gene: TRBJ1-1
d_gene: .
v_gene: TRBV7-7
abundance: .
CDR3aa: CASSPAVNTEAFF
CDR3nt: TGTGCTAGCAGCCCTGCAGTGAACACTGAAGCTTTCTTT

j_gene: TRBJ2-4
d_gene: .
v_gene: TRBV5-4
abundance: .
CDR3aa: CASSFSGEGDIQYF
CDR3nt: TGTGCCAGCAGCTTCTCTGGAGAGGGGGACATTCAGTACTTC

j_gene: TRBJ1-2
d_gene: .
v_gene: TRBV6-1
abundance: .
CDR3aa: CASSATGVPGYGYTF
CDR3nt: TGTGCCAGCAGTGCCACAGGTGTTCCGGGCTATGGCTACACCTTC

j_gene: TRBJ1-6
d_gene: .
v_gene: TRBV30
abundance: few
CDR3aa: CAWSQSPNSPLHF
CDR3nt: TGTGCCTGGAGTCAGTCCCCGAATTCACCCCTCCACTTT

j_gene: TRBJ1-1
d_gene: .
v_gene: TRBV29-1
abundance: .
CDR3aa: CSVEDGATEAFF
CDR3nt: TGCAGCGTTGAAGATGGGGCCACTGAAGCTTTCTTT

j_gene: TRBJ2-5
d_gene: TRBD1
v_gene: TRBV11-1
abundance: .
CDR3aa: CASSRDRGETQYF
CDR3nt: TGTGCCAGCAGTCGGGACAGGGGCGAGACCCAGTACTTC

j_gene: TRBJ2-1
d_gene: TRBD2
v_gene: TRBV29-1
abundance: .
CDR3aa: CSATSGGGEQFF
CDR3nt: TGCAGCGCCACTAGCGGGGGGGGTGAGCAGTTCTTC

j_gene: TRBJ1-2
d_gene: TRBD1
v_gene: TRBV6-1
abundance: .
CDR3aa: CASSPGQGVSGYTF
CDR3nt: TGTGCCAGCAGCCCGGGACAGGGAGTTTCTGGCTACACCTTC

j_gene: TRBJ1-2
d_gene: .
v_gene: TRBV6-5
abundance: few
CDR3aa: CASSYSLSVNYGYTF
CDR3nt: TGTGCCAGCAGTTACTCTTTGTCGGTAAACTATGGCTACACCTTC

j_gene: TRBJ2-7
d_gene: TRBD2
v_gene: TRBV6-6
abundance: .
CDR3aa: CASRTTRDYSYEQYF
CDR3nt: TGTGCCAGCAGGACGACCAGGGACTACTCCTACGAGCAGTACTTC

j_gene: TRBJ1-1
d_gene: .
v_gene: TRBV5-1
abundance: .
CDR3aa: CASSLGTGNTEAFF
CDR3nt: TGCGCCAGCAGCTTGGGGACTGGGAACACTGAAGCTTTCTTT

j_gene: TRBJ2-1
d_gene: .
v_gene: TRBV19
abundance: .
CDR3aa: CASSIGNEQFF
CDR3nt: TGTGCCAGTAGTATCGGGAATGAGCAGTTCTTC